Listed here are 19 T cell receptor beta chains from one sample, sequenced in a study of T cell responses to AZD1222 COVID-19 vaccine. Only in-frame clones appear in the TCRdb table, and some are missing; sequencing was by immunoSEQ multiplex PCR. This sample has over 150,000 clones; just over 90% occur once, and the top ten carry around 4.5%. This specimen consisted of peripheral blood, obtained on day 0 of MenACWY control vaccination. The source of these receptors is an adult in good health.

This chain links TRBV5-4 with TRBJ1-1; possible D gene TRBD1, 5 bases. Deletions cut 2 bases from V and 7 bases from J, with 9 bases between. The CDR3 spans 12 residues. In germline, CDR1 is SGHNT, CDR2 YYREEE (reference sequence). The CDR3 DNA reads TGTGCCAGCAGCTTTCAGGGAGGTGAAGCTTTCTTT. It translates to CASSFQGGEAFF.

The table lists this clone with a count of one. The chain is built from TRBV6-1 and TRBJ1-2; no firm D call. The CDR3 is made up of 14 amino acids. Trimming cost V 1 base and J 4 bases, with 10 bases left between them. In germline, CDR1 is MNHNS, CDR2 SASEGT. In DNA form, the CDR3 reads TGTGCCAGCAGTGAAGGCCTTCCCATCTATGGCTACACCTTC. Translating it yields CASSEGLPIYGYTF.

V usage is TRBV10-1 and J usage is TRBJ2-1, with D perhaps TRBD1 or TRBD2 (5 bases each). The CDR3 covers 13 residues. Trimming pared 6 bases from V and 4 bases from J, leaving 10 bases between. Looked up from germline, CDR1 is WNHNN and CDR2 is SYGVQD (reference sequence). The DNA for the CDR3 is TGCGCCAGCAGCACGGGACCTTACAATGAGCAGTTCTTC. Translated, it gives CASSTGPYNEQFF.

The chain has TRBV9 and TRBJ2-3; D may be TRBD1 (5 bases). Germline loops: CDR1 SGDLS, CDR2 YYNGEE. V shed 3 bases and J shed 4 bases, with 9 bases lying between them. CDR3 length equals 13 residues. The CDR3 spells CASSEGVADTQYF. The CDR3 DNA follows: TGTGCCAGCAGCGAAGGGGTTGCAGATACGCAGTATTTT.

This clone was observed once. This CDR3 is CASSPRLAGGPDEQFF. The CDR3 coding sequence is TGCGCCAGCAGCCCACGACTAGCGGGAGGGCCGGATGAGCAGTTCTTC. The rearrangement links TRBV4-3 to TRBJ2-1; 14 bases align to TRBD2. Germline V lookup: CDR1 LGHNA, CDR2 YSLEER. CDR3 size: 16 residues. After removal of 4 bases from V and 8 bases from J, the junction contained 7 bases not matched to a gene.

The rearrangement links TRBV27 to TRBJ1-5, with TRBD1 matching 8 bases. The germline V gene encodes CDR1 MNHEY and CDR2 SMNVEV (reference sequence). The ends lost 2 bases at V and 4 bases at J; junction bases unmatched: 7. The CDR3 extends over 16 amino acids. The DNA of the CDR3 is TGTGCCAGCAGTTTAAGCCCCGGACAGGGTAATCAGCCCCAGCATTTT. This gives the protein CASSLSPGQGNQPQHF.

This clone was found once. This chain uses TRBV25-1 with TRBJ1-2; D gene ambiguous. CDR1 is MGHDK and CDR2 is SYGVNS in the germline V gene. CDR3 length: 15 amino acids. Trimming took 1 base from V and 7 from J, leaving 16 bases between them. The CDR3 reads CASSEWGLAGFGYTF. The CDR3 DNA reads as TGTGCCAGCAGTGAATGGGGTCTCGCGGGGTTTGGCTACACCTTC.

The rearrangement links TRBV28 to TRBJ1-2; D remains unclear. The germline V gene encodes CDR1 MDHEN and CDR2 SYDVKM. V was shortened by 6 bases and J by 5 bases, with 7 bases between the two germline ends. This CDR3 comprises 11 residues. The CDR3 loop reads CASRNSYGYTF. CDR3 nucleotides: TGTGCCAGCAGGAATTCTTATGGCTACACCTTC.

This clone appeared once. The chain couples TRBV19 to TRBJ2-7; 8 bases fit TRBD1. The length of the CDR3 is 13 residues. The V and J ends lost 4 bases and 6 bases, in that order; junction bases with no gene match: 5. CDR1 and CDR2 (germline): LNHDA, SQIVND (reference sequence). DNA of the CDR3: TGTGCCAGTAGTACCGGACAGGGTAGCGAGCAGTACTTC. This sequence encodes CASSTGQGSEQYF.

The chain links TRBV2 to TRBJ1-2; weak D call: TRBD1 (6 bases). The V gene lost 7 bases and the J gene lost 3 bases, with 12 bases spanning the gap. Germline assignment: CDR1 SNHLY and CDR2 FYNNEI. This CDR3 spans 13 amino acids. The CDR3 spells CASTRGRDYGYTF. The CDR3, as DNA: TGTGCCAGCACCAGGGGCCGGGACTATGGCTACACCTTC.

CDR3 nucleotides: TGTGCCACCAGTGATCCTGACAGTGGGACAAGTGGGGGGGCCAACGTCCTGACTTTC. The encoded protein is CATSDPDSGTSGGANVLTF. The rearrangement uses TRBV24-1 and TRBJ2-6; D perhaps matches TRBD1 (6 bases). Germline V gives CDR1 KGHDR, CDR2 SFDVKD. This CDR3 has 19 amino acids. Trimming shortened V by 3 bases and J by 4 bases, and 21 bases separated the two germline ends.

The chain is built from TRBV4-1 and TRBJ1-4; D unresolved. The CDR3 has 15 amino acids. V lost 0 bases and J 11 bases, leaving 16 bases between the germline ends. Germline V CDR1 and CDR2: MGHRA, YSYEKL. The CDR3 region has the DNA TGCGCCAGCAGCCAAGATGAAGGCGGTCATCGTAAACTGTTTTTT. It translates to CASSQDEGGHRKLFF.

This chain connects TRBV7-9 to TRBJ1-1, with TRBD1 matching 9 bases. Germline V gene data show CDR1 as SEHNR and CDR2 as FQNEAQ (reference sequence). V dropped 2 bases and J dropped 8; count of bases not matched to a gene: 12. The CDR3 length is 16 residues. The CDR3 is CASSLRDRVGGEEAFF. The CDR3 DNA is TGTGCCAGCAGCTTAAGGGACAGGGTGGGGGGCGAGGAAGCTTTCTTT.

The V gene is TRBV9, the J gene TRBJ1-4, with 7 bases identical to TRBD1. The CDR3 runs to 14 residues. V shed 1 base and J 8 bases; nucleotides not matched to a gene: 5. Germline V gene data show CDR1 as SGDLS and CDR2 as YYNGEE. CDR3 protein: CASSVSQGGEKLFF. CDR3 DNA sequence: TGTGCCAGCAGCGTATCCCAGGGGGGCGAAAAACTGTTTTTT.

On this clone: Additional DNA sequences in this sample encode the identical CDR3. V and J are TRBV12-3 or TRBV12-4 and TRBJ2-7, with 9 bases fitting TRBD2. The CDR3 sequence is 13 residues long. V shed 5 bases and J 6 bases; nucleotides not matched to a gene: 5. CDR3 loop: CASSAGLAREQYF. The CDR3, as DNA: TGTGCCAGCAGTGCGGGACTAGCACGCGAGCAGTACTTC.

The chain joins TRBV30 to TRBJ2-3; 10 bases agree with TRBD2. This CDR3 is built from 14 residues. Unmatched junction bases numbered 0, after V lost 0 bases and J lost 3 bases. Germline loops: CDR1 GTSNPN, CDR2 SVGIG (reference sequence). In nucleotides, the CDR3 is TGTGCCTGGAGTGTAGCGGGGGGGACAGATACGCAGTATTTT. It translates to CAWSVAGGTDTQYF. Supplemented by reference TRBV30 and TRBJ2-3, the full variable domain reads SQTIHQWPATLVQPVGSPLSLECTVEGTSNPNLYWYRQAAGRGLQLLFYSVGIGQISSEVPQNLSASRPQDRQFILSSKKLLLSDSGFYLCAWSVAGGTDTQYFGPGTRLTVL.

The genes are TRBV28 and TRBJ2-3; TRBD2 matches at 10 bases. Per germline, CDR1 MDHEN and CDR2 SYDVKM. The junction had 5 bases not matched to a gene; V was cut back by 5 bases and J by 0 bases. The length of the CDR3 is 16 residues. CDR3 nucleotide sequence: TGTGCCAGCAGTACCGCGACTAGCGGGAGCACAGATACGCAGTATTTT. Translating gives CASSTATSGSTDTQYF.

This clone has a single count. The gene calls are TRBV5-1 and TRBJ1-2; TRBD1 might be the D (5 bases). Per germline, CDR1 SGHRS and CDR2 YFSETQ. The CDR3 contains 14 residues. Trimming pared 0 bases from V and 2 bases from J, leaving 8 bases between. This CDR3 is CASSLARGNYGYTF. In DNA form, the CDR3 reads TGCGCCAGCAGCTTGGCCCGGGGGAACTATGGCTACACCTTC.

The gene calls are TRBV6-5 and TRBJ1-2; 7 nucleotides agree with TRBD1. With 9 bases clipped from V and 7 bases from J, the junction kept 11 bases outside the gene matches. The CDR3 consists of 13 residues. CDR1 and CDR2 (germline): MNHEY, SVGAGI. The CDR3 nucleotides read TGTGCCAGTAGAGGACAGGTTCGGGGTGGCTACACCTTC. Its translation is CASRGQVRGGYTF.